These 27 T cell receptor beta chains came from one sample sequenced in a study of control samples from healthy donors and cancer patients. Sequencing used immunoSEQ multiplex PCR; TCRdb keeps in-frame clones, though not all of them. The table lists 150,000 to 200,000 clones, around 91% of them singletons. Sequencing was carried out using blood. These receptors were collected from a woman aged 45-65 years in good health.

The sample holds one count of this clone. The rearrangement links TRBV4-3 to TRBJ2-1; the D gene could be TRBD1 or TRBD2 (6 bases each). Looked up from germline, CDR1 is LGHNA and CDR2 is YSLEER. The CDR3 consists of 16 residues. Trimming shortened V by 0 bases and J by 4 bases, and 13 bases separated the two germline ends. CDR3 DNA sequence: TGCGCCAGCAGCCAAGATAGGGGGGCTTGGTACAATGAGCAGTTCTTC. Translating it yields CASSQDRGAWYNEQFF.

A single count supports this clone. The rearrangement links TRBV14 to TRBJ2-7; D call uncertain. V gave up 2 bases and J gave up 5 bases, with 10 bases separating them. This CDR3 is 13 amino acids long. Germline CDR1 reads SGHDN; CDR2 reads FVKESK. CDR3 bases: TGTGCCAGCAGCCAACAGGCGAGGAACGAGCAGTACTTC. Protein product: CASSQQARNEQYF.

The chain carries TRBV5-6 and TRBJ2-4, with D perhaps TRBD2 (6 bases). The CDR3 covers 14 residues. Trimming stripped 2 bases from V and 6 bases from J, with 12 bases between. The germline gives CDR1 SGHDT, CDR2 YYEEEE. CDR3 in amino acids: CASSFPSGANIQYF. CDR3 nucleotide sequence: TGTGCCAGCAGCTTCCCGTCGGGAGCAAACATTCAGTACTTC.

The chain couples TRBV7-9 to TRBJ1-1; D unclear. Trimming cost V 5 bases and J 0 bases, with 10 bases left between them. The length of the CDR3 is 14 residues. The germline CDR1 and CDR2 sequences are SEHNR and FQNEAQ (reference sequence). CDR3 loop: CASSLQGLNTEAFF. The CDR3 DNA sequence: TGTGCCAGCAGCCTCCAAGGACTGAACACTGAAGCTTTCTTT.

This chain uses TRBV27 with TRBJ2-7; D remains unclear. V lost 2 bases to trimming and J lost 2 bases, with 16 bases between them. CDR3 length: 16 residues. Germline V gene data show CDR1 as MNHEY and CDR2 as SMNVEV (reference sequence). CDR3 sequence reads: CASSLLSSGFPYEQYF. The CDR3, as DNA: TGTGCCAGCAGTTTACTCAGCAGTGGATTCCCCTACGAGCAGTACTTC.

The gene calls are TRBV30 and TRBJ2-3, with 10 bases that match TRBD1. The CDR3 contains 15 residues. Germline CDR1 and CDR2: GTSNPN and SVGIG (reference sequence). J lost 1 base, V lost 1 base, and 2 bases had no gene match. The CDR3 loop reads CAWSGQGAGTDTQYF. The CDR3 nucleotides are TGTGCCTGGAGTGGACAGGGGGCGGGCACAGATACGCAGTATTTT. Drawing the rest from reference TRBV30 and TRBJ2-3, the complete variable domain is SQTIHQWPATLVQPVGSPLSLECTVEGTSNPNLYWYRQAAGRGLQLLFYSVGIGQISSEVPQNLSASRPQDRQFILSSKKLLLSDSGFYLCAWSGQGAGTDTQYFGPGTRLTVL.

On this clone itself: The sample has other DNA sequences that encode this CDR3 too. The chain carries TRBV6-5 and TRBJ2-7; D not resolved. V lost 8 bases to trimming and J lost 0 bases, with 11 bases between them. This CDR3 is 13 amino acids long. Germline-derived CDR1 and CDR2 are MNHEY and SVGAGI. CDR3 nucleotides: TGTGCCAGCCGAGACGGTGGCTCCTACGAGCAGTACTTC. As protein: CASRDGGSYEQYF.

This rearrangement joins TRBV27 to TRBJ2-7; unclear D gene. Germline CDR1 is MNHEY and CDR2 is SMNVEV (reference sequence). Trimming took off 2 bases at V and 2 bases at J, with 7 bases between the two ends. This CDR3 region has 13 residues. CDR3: CASSLTKAYEQYF. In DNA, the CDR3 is TGTGCCAGCAGTTTAACAAAGGCCTACGAGCAGTACTTC.

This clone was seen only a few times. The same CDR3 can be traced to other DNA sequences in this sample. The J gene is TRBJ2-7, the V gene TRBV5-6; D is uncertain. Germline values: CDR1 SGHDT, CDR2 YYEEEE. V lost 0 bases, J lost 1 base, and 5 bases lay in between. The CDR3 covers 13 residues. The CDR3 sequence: CASSLGSSYEQYF. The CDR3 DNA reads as TGTGCCAGCAGCTTGGGGTCGTCCTACGAGCAGTACTTC. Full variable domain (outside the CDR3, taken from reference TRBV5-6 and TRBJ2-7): DAGVTQSPTHLIKTRGQQVTLRCSPKSGHDTVSWYQQALGQGPQFIFQYYEEEERQRGNFPDRFSGHQFPNYSSELNVNALLLGDSALYLCASSLGSSYEQYFGPGTRLTVT.

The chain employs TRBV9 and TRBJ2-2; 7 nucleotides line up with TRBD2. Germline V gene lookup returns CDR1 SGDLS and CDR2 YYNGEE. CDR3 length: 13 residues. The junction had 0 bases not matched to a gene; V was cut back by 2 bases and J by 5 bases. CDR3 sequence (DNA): TGTGCCAGCAGCGTCGGGGGGACCGGGGAGCTGTTTTTT. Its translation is CASSVGGTGELFF.

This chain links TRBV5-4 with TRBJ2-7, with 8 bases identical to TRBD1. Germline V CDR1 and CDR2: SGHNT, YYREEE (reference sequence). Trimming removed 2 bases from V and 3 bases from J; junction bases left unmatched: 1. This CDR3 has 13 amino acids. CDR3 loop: CASSFDRGYEQYF. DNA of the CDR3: TGTGCCAGCAGCTTCGACAGGGGCTACGAGCAGTACTTC.

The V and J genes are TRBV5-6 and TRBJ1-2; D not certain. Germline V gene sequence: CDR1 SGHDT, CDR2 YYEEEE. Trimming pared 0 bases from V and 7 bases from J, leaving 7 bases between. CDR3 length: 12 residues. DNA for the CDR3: TGTGCCAGCAGCTTGGAGGCAAGTGGCTACACCTTC. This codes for CASSLEASGYTF. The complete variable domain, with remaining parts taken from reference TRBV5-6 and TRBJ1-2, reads DAGVTQSPTHLIKTRGQQVTLRCSPKSGHDTVSWYQQALGQGPQFIFQYYEEEERQRGNFPDRFSGHQFPNYSSELNVNALLLGDSALYLCASSLEASGYTFGSGTRLTVV.

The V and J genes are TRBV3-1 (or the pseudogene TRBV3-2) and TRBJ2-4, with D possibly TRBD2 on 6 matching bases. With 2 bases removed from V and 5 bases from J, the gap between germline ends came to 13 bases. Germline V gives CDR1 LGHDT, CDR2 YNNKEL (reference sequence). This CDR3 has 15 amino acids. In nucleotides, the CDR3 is TGTGCCAGCAGCCAAACCGGGACTCTCGAAAACATTCAGTACTTC. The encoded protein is CASSQTGTLENIQYF.

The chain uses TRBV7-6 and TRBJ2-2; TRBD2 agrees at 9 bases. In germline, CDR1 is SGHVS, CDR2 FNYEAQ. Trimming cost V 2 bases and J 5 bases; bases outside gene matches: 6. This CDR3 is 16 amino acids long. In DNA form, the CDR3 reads TGTGCCAGCAGCTTATGGGGTAGCGGGGGTACCGGGGAGCTGTTTTTT. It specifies CASSLWGSGGTGELFF.

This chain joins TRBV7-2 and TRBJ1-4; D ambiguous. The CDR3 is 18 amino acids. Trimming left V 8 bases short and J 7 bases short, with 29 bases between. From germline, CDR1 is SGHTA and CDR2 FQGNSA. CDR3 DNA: TGTGCCAGCCTGTCGCCAGAGAACCTAAAAAACACAGTTGAAAAACTGTTTTTT. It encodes CASLSPENLKNTVEKLFF.

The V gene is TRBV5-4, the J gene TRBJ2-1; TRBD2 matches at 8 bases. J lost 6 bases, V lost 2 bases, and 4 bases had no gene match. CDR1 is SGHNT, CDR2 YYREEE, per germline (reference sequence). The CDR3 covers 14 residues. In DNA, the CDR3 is TGTGCCAGCAGCTTAGCCGGGACTAGCAATGAGCAGTTCTTC. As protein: CASSLAGTSNEQFF.

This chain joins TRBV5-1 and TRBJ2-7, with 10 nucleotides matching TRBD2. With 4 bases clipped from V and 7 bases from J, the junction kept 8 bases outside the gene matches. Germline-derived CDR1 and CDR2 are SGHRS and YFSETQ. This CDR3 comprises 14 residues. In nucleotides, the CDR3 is TGCGCCAGCAGCCGCAGCGGGAGGGAGAGTGAGCAGTACTTC. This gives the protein CASSRSGRESEQYF.

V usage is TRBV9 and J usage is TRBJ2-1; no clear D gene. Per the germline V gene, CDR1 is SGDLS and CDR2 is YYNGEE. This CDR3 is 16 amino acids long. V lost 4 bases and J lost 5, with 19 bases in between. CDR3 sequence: CASSSPSRPVDNEQFF. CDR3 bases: TGTGCCAGCAGCTCCCCGTCCCGCCCAGTCGACAATGAGCAGTTCTTC.

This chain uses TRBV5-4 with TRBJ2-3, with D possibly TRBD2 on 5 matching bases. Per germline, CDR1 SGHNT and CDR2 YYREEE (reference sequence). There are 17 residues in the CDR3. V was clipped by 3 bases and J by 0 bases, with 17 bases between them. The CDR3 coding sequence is TGTGCCAGCAGCTGGACCACTAGAAACCCTAGCACAGATACGCAGTATTTT. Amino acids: CASSWTTRNPSTDTQYF.

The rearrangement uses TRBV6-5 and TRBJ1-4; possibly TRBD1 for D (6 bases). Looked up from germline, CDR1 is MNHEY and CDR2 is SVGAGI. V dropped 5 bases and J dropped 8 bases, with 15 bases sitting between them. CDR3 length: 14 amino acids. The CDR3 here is CASSKGDGWEKLFF. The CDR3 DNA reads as TGTGCCAGCAGTAAGGGGGACGGCTGGGAAAAACTGTTTTTT.

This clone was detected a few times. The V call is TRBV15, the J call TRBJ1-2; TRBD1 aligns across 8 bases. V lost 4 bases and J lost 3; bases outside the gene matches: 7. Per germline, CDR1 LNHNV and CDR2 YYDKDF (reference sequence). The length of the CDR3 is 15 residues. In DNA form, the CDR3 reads TGTGCCACCAGCAAAAGGGCAGGGGGCGACTATGGCTACACCTTC. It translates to CATSKRAGGDYGYTF.

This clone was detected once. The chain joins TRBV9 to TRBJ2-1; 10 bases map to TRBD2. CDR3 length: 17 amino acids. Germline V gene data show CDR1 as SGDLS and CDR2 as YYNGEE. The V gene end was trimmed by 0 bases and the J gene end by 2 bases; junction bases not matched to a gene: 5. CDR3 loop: CASSVEPLAGAYNEQFF. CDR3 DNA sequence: TGTGCCAGCAGCGTAGAGCCCCTAGCGGGAGCCTACAATGAGCAGTTCTTC. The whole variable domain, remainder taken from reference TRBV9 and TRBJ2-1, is DSGVTQTPKHLITATGQRVTLRCSPRSGDLSVYWYQQSLDQGLQFLIQYYNGEERAKGNILERFSAQQFPDLHSELNLSSLELGDSALYFCASSVEPLAGAYNEQFFGPGTRLTVL.

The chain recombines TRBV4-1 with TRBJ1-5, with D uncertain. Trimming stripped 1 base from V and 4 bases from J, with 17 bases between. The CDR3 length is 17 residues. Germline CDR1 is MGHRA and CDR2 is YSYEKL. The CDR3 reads CASSQAGGDSRNQPQHF. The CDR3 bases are TGCGCCAGCAGCCAAGCCGGCGGCGACTCACGAAATCAGCCCCAGCATTTT.

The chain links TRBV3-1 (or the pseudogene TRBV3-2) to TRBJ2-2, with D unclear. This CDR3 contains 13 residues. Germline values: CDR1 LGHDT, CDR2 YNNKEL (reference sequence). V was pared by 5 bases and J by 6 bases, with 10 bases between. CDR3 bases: TGTGCCAGCAGCTATGGCCAGCCCGGGGAGCTGTTTTTT. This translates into CASSYGQPGELFF.

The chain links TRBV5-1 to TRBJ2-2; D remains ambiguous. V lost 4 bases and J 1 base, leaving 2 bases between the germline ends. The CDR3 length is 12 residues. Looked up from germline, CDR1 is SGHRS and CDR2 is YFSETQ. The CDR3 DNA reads TGCGCCAGCAGCCGGAACACCGGGGAGCTGTTTTTT. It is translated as CASSRNTGELFF.

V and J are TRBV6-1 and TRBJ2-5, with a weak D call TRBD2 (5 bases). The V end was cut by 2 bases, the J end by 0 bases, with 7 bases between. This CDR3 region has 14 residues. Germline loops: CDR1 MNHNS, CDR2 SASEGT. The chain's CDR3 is CASSEPDYQETQYF. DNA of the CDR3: TGTGCCAGCAGTGAACCGGACTACCAAGAGACCCAGTACTTC.

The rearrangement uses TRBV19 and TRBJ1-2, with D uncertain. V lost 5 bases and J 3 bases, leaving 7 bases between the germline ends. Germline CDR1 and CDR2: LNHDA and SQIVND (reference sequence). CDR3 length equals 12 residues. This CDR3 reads CASSEYDYGYTF. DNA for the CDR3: TGTGCCAGTAGTGAGTACGACTATGGCTACACCTTC.